This T cell receptor (beta chain) was obtained from a study of cytomegalovirus exposure and HLA in healthy donors. Findings and limits, study-wide: Among TCR beta chains of equal frequency, HLA-associated ones were more clonally expanded in a later analysis. Most CMV-associated TCR beta chains appeared HLA-restricted in a later analysis. Further analysis was carried out later, and it showed several of the most significant clusters appearing linked to common viral pathogens. One variant, a missense change in DCLRE1C, was linked in a later analysis to TCR beta V- and J-gene trimming.

Trimming cost V 3 bases and J 4 bases, with 9 bases left between them. Germline CDR1 SGHTA, CDR2 FQGNSA. CDR3 size: 13 residues. Vbeta (60) and Jbeta (13) primers were used in the PCR. Produced via immunoSEQ multiplex PCR; TCRdb's table is partial and in-frame only. The sample records approximately 120,000 clones, approximately 80% being singletons. Points on this clone: Its matching antigen is unknown.

The sequence came from a middle-aged woman in good health and CMV-seropositive. The J gene is TRBJ2-5, the V gene TRBV7-2, with a tentative D call TRBD1 (6 bases). Sequencing was performed on PBMCs. The CDR3 sequence is CASSFNRVETQYF. DNA for the CDR3: TGTGCCAGCAGCTTTAACAGGGTAGAGACCCAGTACTTC. Full variable domain (remainder filled in from reference TRBV7-2 and TRBJ2-5): GAGVSQSPSNKVTEKGKDVELRCDPISGHTALYWYRQSLGQGLEFLIYFQGNSAPDKSGLPSDRFSAERTGGSVSTLTIQRTQQEDSAVYLCASSFNRVETQYFGPGTRLLVL.